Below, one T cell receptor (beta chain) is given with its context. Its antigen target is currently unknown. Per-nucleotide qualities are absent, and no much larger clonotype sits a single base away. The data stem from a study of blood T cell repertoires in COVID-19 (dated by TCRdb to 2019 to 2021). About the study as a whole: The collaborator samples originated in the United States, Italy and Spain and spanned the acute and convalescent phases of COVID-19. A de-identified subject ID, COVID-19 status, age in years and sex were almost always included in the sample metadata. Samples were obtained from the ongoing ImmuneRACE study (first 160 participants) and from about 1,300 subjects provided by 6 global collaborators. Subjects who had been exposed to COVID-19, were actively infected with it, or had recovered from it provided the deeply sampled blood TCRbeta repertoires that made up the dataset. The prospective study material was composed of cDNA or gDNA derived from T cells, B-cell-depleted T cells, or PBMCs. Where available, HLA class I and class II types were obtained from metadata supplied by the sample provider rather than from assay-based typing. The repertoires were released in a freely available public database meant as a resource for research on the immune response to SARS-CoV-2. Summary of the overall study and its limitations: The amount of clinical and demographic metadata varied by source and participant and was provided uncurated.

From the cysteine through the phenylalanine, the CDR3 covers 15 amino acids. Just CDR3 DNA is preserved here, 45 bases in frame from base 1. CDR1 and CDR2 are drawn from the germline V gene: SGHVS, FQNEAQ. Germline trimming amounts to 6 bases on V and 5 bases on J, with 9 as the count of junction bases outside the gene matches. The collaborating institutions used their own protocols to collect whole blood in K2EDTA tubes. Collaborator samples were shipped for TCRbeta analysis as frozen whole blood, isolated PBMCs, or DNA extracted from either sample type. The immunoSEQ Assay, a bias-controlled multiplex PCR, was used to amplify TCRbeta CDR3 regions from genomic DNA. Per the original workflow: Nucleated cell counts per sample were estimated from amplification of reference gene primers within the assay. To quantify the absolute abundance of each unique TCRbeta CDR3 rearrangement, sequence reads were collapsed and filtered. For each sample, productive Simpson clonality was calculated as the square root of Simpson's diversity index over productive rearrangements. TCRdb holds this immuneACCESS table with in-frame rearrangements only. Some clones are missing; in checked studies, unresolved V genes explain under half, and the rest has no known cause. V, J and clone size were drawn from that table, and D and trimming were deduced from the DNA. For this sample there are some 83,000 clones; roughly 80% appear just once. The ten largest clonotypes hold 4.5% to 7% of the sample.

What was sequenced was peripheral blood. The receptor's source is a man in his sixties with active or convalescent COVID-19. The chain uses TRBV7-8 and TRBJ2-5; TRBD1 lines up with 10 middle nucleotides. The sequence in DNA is TGTGCCAGCAGTCGTGGGAGGGACAGGGGCGAGACCCAGTACTTC. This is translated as CASSRGRDRGETQYF.